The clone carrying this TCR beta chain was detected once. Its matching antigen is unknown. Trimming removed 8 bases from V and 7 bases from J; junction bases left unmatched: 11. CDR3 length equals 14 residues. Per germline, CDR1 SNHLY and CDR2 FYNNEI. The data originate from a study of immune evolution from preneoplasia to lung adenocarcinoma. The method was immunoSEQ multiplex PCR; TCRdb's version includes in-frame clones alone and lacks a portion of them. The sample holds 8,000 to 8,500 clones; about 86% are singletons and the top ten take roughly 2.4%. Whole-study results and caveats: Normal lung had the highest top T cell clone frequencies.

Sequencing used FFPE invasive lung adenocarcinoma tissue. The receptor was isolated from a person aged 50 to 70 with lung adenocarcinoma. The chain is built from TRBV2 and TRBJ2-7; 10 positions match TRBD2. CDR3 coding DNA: TGTGCCAGCGCTAGCGGGAGTTCGGTGAATGAGCAGTACTTC. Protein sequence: CASASGSSVNEQYF.